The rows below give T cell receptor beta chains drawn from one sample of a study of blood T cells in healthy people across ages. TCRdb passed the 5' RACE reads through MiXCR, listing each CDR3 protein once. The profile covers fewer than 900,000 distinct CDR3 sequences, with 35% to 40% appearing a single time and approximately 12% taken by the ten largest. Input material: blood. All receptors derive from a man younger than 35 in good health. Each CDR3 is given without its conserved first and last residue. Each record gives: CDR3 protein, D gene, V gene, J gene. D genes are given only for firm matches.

ASRKAGGPYNEQY,TRBD2,TRBV12-3/TRBV12-4,NA
ASSQDPAGGSYEQY,TRBD1,TRBV4-3,TRBJ2-7
ASSPGGCEQF,TRBD2,TRBV9,TRBJ2-1
ASSLSGVGGEQY,TRBD2,TRBV11-2,TRBJ2-7
ATSAAGRSYEQY,NA,TRBV15,TRBJ2-7
ASSQVGGANDNSPLH,NA,TRBV4-2,TRBJ1-6
ASSSMGGANVLT,NA,TRBV6-5,TRBJ2-6
ASREMPGTGTYEQY,TRBD1,TRBV7-9,TRBJ2-7
ASRPGRLANYGYT,NA,TRBV12-3/TRBV12-4,TRBJ1-2
SAGLAAKETQY,TRBD2,TRBV29-1,TRBJ2-5
ASSQGYMDEQY,NA,TRBV4-2,TRBJ2-7
ATSDWFGGEAF,NA,TRBV24-1,TRBJ1-1
ASSRSFDTYEQY,NA,TRBV7-9,TRBJ2-7
ASSQGIGASTDTQY,NA,TRBV4-1,TRBJ2-3
SASWRQHSTNEQY,NA,TRBV20-1,TRBJ2-5
SARVTPGQEYQETQY,TRBD1,TRBV20-1,TRBJ2-5
ASSLRENTEAF,NA,TRBV12-3/TRBV12-4,TRBJ1-1
ASSLSGQRVETQY,NA,TRBV28,TRBJ2-5
ASSVRASGRNTGELF,TRBD2,TRBV9,TRBJ2-2
ASTLLTVDTEAF,NA,TRBV7-9,TRBJ1-1
ASSSEEDRYGYT,NA,TRBV5-1,TRBJ1-2
AGSSQGAWGYT,TRBD1,TRBV12-3/TRBV12-4,TRBJ1-2
ASSPRTAASTDTQY,NA,TRBV5-1,TRBJ2-3
ASSFQGIYNEQF,NA,TRBV5-1,TRBJ2-1
AGSFKSSYNEQF,NA,TRBV11-1,TRBJ2-1
SARGEGFQETQY,NA,TRBV20-1,TRBJ2-5
ASSDGVRETQY,NA,TRBV6-1,TRBJ2-5
ASSWRGSKGGYT,NA,TRBV7-2,TRBJ1-2
ASSSGGGRLGQPQH,NA,TRBV7-2,TRBJ1-5
SVRTRLVKTGELF,NA,TRBV29-1,TRBJ2-2
ASSRRGAINEKLF,NA,TRBV4-3,TRBJ1-4
AISERGQDTQY,TRBD1,TRBV10-3,TRBJ2-3
ASSSHPGTGEGTQY,TRBD1,TRBV9,TRBJ2-3
ASSVGAYSNQPQH,NA,TRBV18,TRBJ1-5
ASSYIPFTVVGQPQH,NA,TRBV5-1,TRBJ1-5
ASRPHGVSNQPQH,NA,TRBV12-3/TRBV12-4,TRBJ1-5
AWTPDRGNYGYT,TRBD1,TRBV30,TRBJ1-2
ASSFSRGGGELF,NA,TRBV12-3/TRBV12-4,TRBJ2-2
ASSSLPRGSTDTQY,TRBD1,TRBV7-2,TRBJ2-3
ASSFGAGGPEAF,NA,TRBV5-1,TRBJ1-1
ASSPPLAKNIQY,NA,TRBV7-6,TRBJ2-4
ASSLRASGNTEAF,NA,TRBV27,TRBJ1-1